This is a list of T cell receptor beta chains from one sample in a study of control samples from healthy donors and cancer patients. The method was immunoSEQ multiplex PCR; TCRdb's version includes in-frame clones alone and lacks a portion of them. This table has about 120,000 clones, approximately 90% appearing once. The material sequenced was PBMCs. The receptors stem from a woman aged 55 to 70 with lung cancer. CDR3s include the opening cysteine and the closing phenylalanine or tryptophan. A D gene is named only where the DNA matches it firmly. Size values are once, few and many counts, or a class for expanded clones, and some rows have none.

CDR3nt,CDR3aa,v_gene,d_gene,j_gene,abundance
TGTGCCAGCAGTTTTACAGGGGGTATAAGCAATCAGCCCCAGCATTTT,CASSFTGGISNQPQHF,TRBV27,TRBD1,TRBJ1-5,.
TGTGCCTGGAGTGTACTGGGACCGGGGAGAAATGAAAAACTGTTTTTT,CAWSVLGPGRNEKLFF,TRBV30,.,TRBJ1-4,once
TGCGCCAGCAGCCCGACGACAGGTTTCGAGCAGTACTTC,CASSPTTGFEQYF,TRBV4-1,.,TRBJ2-7,.
TGTGCCAGCAGCCAAGATGCTGCTCCCTACGAGCAGTACTTC,CASSQDAAPYEQYF,TRBV3-1/TRBV3-2,.,TRBJ2-7,.
TGCGCCAGCAGCGGAACGGACAGGGGGTTTTACGAGCAGTACTTC,CASSGTDRGFYEQYF,TRBV4-1,TRBD1,TRBJ2-7,.
TGTGCCAGCACCTTCAGGGAGGACACTGAAGCTTTCTTT,CASTFREDTEAFF,TRBV6-5,.,TRBJ1-1,few
TGTGCCAGCAGTTCCCTACAGGCGCCGAACACTGAAGCTTTCTTT,CASSSLQAPNTEAFF,TRBV7-9,.,TRBJ1-1,.
TGTGCTAGTGCCCTGGCGGGGGGCCAAGAGACCCAGTACTTC,CASALAGGQETQYF,TRBV12-5,TRBD2,TRBJ2-5,.
TGTGCCAGCAGCTCGTTTGAGGGGGACGGTAAAAGGAATGAGCAGTTCTTC,CASSSFEGDGKRNEQFF,TRBV7-9,.,TRBJ2-1,.
TGTGCCAGCAGCTTTGACACCTACTACGAGCAGTACTTC,CASSFDTYYEQYF,TRBV7-8,.,TRBJ2-7,once
TGTGCAACTTCGGACGGGACACGAGACACCGGGGAGCTGTTTTTT,CATSDGTRDTGELFF,TRBV10-3,.,TRBJ2-2,.
TGTGCCAGCGGGCAGGTGAACTACGAGCAGTACTTC,CASGQVNYEQYF,TRBV6-5,.,TRBJ2-7,.
TGTGCCAGCAGCTTCGGGTCGGGGCGGGATGATGAGCCCCAGCATTTT,CASSFGSGRDDEPQHF,TRBV11-1,.,TRBJ1-5,few
TGTGCCAGCTCCCCGGGACTAGCTGGGGAGACCCAGTACTTC,CASSPGLAGETQYF,TRBV18,TRBD2,TRBJ2-5,.
TGTGCCAGCAGCCAAGAAGAGGACTGGGGCTACGAGCAGTACTTC,CASSQEEDWGYEQYF,TRBV3-1/TRBV3-2,.,TRBJ2-7,once
TGCGCCAGCAGCCAAGGGTCTAAGGCACATTCGAACACTGAAGCTTTCTTT,CASSQGSKAHSNTEAFF,TRBV4-3,.,TRBJ1-1,.
TGTGCCAGCAGTCGCCCCGCCTACTCTGGGGCCAACGTCCTGACTTTC,CASSRPAYSGANVLTF,TRBV6-2/TRBV6-3,.,TRBJ2-6,.
TGTGCCAGCAGTTTAGCTGGACTCGGGGAGGCTTTCTTT,CASSLAGLGEAFF,TRBV12-3/TRBV12-4,.,TRBJ1-1,.
TGCGCCAGCAGCCAAGATGCGGTAGGGGGCGTCTCACCCCTCCACTTT,CASSQDAVGGVSPLHF,TRBV4-3,TRBD1,TRBJ1-6,.
TGTGCCAGCAGCTCCTCCAGGGGAAGTAGTGAAGCTTTCTTT,CASSSSRGSSEAFF,TRBV13,.,TRBJ1-1,.
TGTGCCAGCAGAGGCGGCGGGTTTAGCACAGATACGCAGTATTTT,CASRGGGFSTDTQYF,TRBV2,.,TRBJ2-3,.
TGTGCCAGCAGCCCCAAGGGAGGGGGTTACCAAGAGACCCAGTACTTC,CASSPKGGGYQETQYF,TRBV3-1/TRBV3-2,.,TRBJ2-5,.
TGTGCCAGCACAGTCGGCTACACTGAAGCTTTCTTT,CASTVGYTEAFF,TRBV28,.,TRBJ1-1,.
TGTGCCAGCAGTCTGTCGGGGGCAAGGGGCTACACCTTC,CASSLSGARGYTF,TRBV6-2/TRBV6-3,.,TRBJ1-2,once
TGTGCCAGCACGAACCAGCTTGCAATGAACACTGAAGCTTTCTTT,CASTNQLAMNTEAFF,TRBV6-6,.,TRBJ1-1,.
TGTGCCAGCTCCCGGGAGGGCGGAACACCCTACGAGCAGTACTTC,CASSREGGTPYEQYF,TRBV6-4,TRBD2,TRBJ2-7,.
TGTGCCAGCAGCTTGCCCCCGAACACTGAAGCTTTCTTT,CASSLPPNTEAFF,TRBV5-5,.,TRBJ1-1,.
TGCGCCAGCAGCCCCAATAACAGGGGTTTTAGCACTGAAGCTTTCTTT,CASSPNNRGFSTEAFF,TRBV5-1,TRBD1,TRBJ1-1,once
TGTGCCAGCAGCAAGCAGGGTGGGCGGGTCACTGAAGCTTTCTTT,CASSKQGGRVTEAFF,TRBV14,.,TRBJ1-1,.
TGTGCCAGCAGCCCGCTAGTTGGGACAAGCTATAGCAATCAGCCCCAGCATTTT,CASSPLVGTSYSNQPQHF,TRBV7-8,.,TRBJ1-5,.
TGTGCCAGAAGCTTAACAGGGGATGAAAAACTGTTTTTT,CARSLTGDEKLFF,TRBV5-3,TRBD1,TRBJ1-4,.
TGTGCCAGCAGTTACCCCGGGACAGGGGACACTGAAGCTTTCTTT,CASSYPGTGDTEAFF,TRBV6-6,TRBD1,TRBJ1-1,.
TGTGCCAGCAGCTTATCGGCAGGGGGCCGAGGGAACACTGAAGCTTTCTTT,CASSLSAGGRGNTEAFF,TRBV7-2,TRBD1,TRBJ1-1,.
TGTGCCAGCACCGGACAGGCCCGGTATGAAAAACTGTTTTTT,CASTGQARYEKLFF,TRBV7-9,TRBD1,TRBJ1-4,.
TGTGCCAGTTCTACAGGGGGAAGGGTTTATGGCTACACCTTC,CASSTGGRVYGYTF,TRBV5-6,TRBD1,TRBJ1-2,.
TGTGGGGGGAGGGGACAGACCTATAGCAATCAGCCCCAGCATTTT,CGGRGQTYSNQPQHF,TRBV2,TRBD1,TRBJ1-5,.
TGTGCCAGCAGTTTTGGGACAGGGAACACTGAAGCTTTCTTT,CASSFGTGNTEAFF,TRBV27,TRBD1,TRBJ1-1,.
TGTGCCAGCAGCGATAAAGGGGGGATGGGGTCCTATAATTCACCCCTCCACTTT,CASSDKGGMGSYNSPLHF,TRBV7-2,.,TRBJ1-6,.
TGTGCCAGCAGGGAACAGGGTGGCAATCAGCCCCAGCATTTT,CASREQGGNQPQHF,TRBV2,.,TRBJ1-5,.
TGTGCCAGCAGCCAAGGCGGGAACACTGAAGCTTTCTTT,CASSQGGNTEAFF,TRBV3-1/TRBV3-2,.,TRBJ1-1,.
TGCAGCGTAGAAAGGGGTGCTCAAGAGACCCAGTACTTC,CSVERGAQETQYF,TRBV29-1,.,TRBJ2-5,.
TGTGCCAGTAGTATGGGGGGGACGCGAAGGGACGAGCAGTACTTC,CASSMGGTRRDEQYF,TRBV19,TRBD2,TRBJ2-7,.
TGTGCCAGCAGCTACAGGGGGGCGGAGGCCCAGTACTTC,CASSYRGAEAQYF,TRBV7-9,TRBD1,TRBJ2-5,.
TGTGCCACCAGTGATTCTAGCGGACCCGGGCAGTTCTTC,CATSDSSGPGQFF,TRBV24-1,TRBD2,TRBJ2-1,.
TGTGCCAGCAGCCCAGGCCGGGCAGGTCAAGGTTCACCCCTCCACTTT,CASSPGRAGQGSPLHF,TRBV7-9,.,TRBJ1-6,.
TGTGCCAGCAGCTTATCGGGGGGTCAAGAGACCCAGTACTTC,CASSLSGGQETQYF,TRBV7-2,TRBD2,TRBJ2-5,.
TGTGCCAGCAGTGAAGCCCTAGCGGGAGTCACAGATACGCAGTATTTT,CASSEALAGVTDTQYF,TRBV6-1,TRBD2,TRBJ2-3,.
TGTGCCAGCAGCTTAAGGCTGGGACTGAGCACAGATACGCAGTATTTT,CASSLRLGLSTDTQYF,TRBV7-2,.,TRBJ2-3,.
TGTGCCAGCAGCTTAGCGCGCGGGGGCGCGACTGAAGCTTTCTTT,CASSLARGGATEAFF,TRBV7-2,.,TRBJ1-1,.
TGTGCCAGCAGCTTAGACTCCACTCGGGGGGAGCTGTTTTTT,CASSLDSTRGELFF,TRBV7-2,.,TRBJ2-2,.
TGTGCCAGTAGTGTCACTTGGGGGGGGACTTCCAATCAGCCCCAGCATTTT,CASSVTWGGTSNQPQHF,TRBV19,.,TRBJ1-5,few